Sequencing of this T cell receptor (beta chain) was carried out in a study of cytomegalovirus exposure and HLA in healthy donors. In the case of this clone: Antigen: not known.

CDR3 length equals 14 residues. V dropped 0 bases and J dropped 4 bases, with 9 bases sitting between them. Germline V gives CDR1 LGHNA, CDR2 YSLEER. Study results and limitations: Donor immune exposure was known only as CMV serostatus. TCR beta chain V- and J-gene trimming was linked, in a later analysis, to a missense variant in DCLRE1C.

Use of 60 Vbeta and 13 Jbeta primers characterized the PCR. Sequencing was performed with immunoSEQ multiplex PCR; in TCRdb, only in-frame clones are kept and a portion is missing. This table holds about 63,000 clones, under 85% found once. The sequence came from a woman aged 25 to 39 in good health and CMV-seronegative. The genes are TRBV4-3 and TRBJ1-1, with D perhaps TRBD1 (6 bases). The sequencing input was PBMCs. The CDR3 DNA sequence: TGCGCCAGCAGCCAAGACAGGGGAATCACTGAAGCTTTCTTT. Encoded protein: CASSQDRGITEAFF.